The T cell receptor (beta chain) described here comes from a study of T cells in Graves' hyperthyroidism and ophthalmopathy. Findings of the study overall: From stable hyperthyroidism, ophthalmopathy was separated by a 13 V-J model. Most clonotypes expanded in the thyroid (above 0.001) were also present in blood.

Amplified regions were TCR beta CDR3 sequences from RNA transcripts. First-round RT-PCR targeting the TCR CDR3 was performed with the HTBI primer set. TCRdb itself ran the multiplex PCR reads through MiXCR, one entry per CDR3 protein. The table lists approximately 520,000 distinct CDR3 sequences, roughly a quarter of them singletons. In its sample, this clonotype was seen many times. Its antigen is unknown. V lost 6 bases, J lost 4 bases, and 5 bases stayed unmatched. The CDR3 spans 14 residues. Germline V gives CDR1 SGHTS, CDR2 YDEGEE. Patients were excluded for uncontrolled infection, other autoimmune disease, pregnancy or lactation. It was less than 13 ml of fresh peripheral blood that supplied the PBMCs.

Sample: blood. The TCR originated in a woman aged 25-40 years with Graves' ophthalmopathy. The chain uses TRBV5-8 and TRBJ1-4; 8 bases are a match to TRBD1. CDR3 loop: CASTPGQVNEKLFF. The DNA of the CDR3 is TGTGCCAGCACCCCGGGACAGGTTAATGAAAAACTGTTTTTT.